The 7 T cell receptor beta chains reported below all come from one sample, sequenced in a study of cytomegalovirus exposure and HLA in healthy donors. This PCR relied on a set of 60 Vbeta primers and 13 Jbeta primers. Libraries were prepared by immunoSEQ multiplex PCR; TCRdb keeps only in-frame clonotypes and omits some of them. The sample yields around 120,000 clones, 81% seen once. Sequencing was done on a sample of PBMCs. Source of these receptors: a man aged 18 to 35 in good health and CMV-seronegative.

The chain has TRBV2 and TRBJ2-2; D gene unclear. Trimming took 3 bases from V and 4 from J, leaving 9 bases between them. The germline CDR1 and CDR2 sequences are SNHLY and FYNNEI. There are 14 residues in the CDR3. CDR3 amino acids: CASSESEPTGELFF. In nucleotides, the CDR3 is TGTGCCAGCAGTGAGTCGGAGCCCACCGGGGAGCTGTTTTTT.

This clone was counted only a few times. The chain uses TRBV6-5 and TRBJ2-7; possible D gene TRBD2, 5 bases. The germline V gene has CDR1 MNHEY and CDR2 SVGAGI. The CDR3 length is 11 residues. The V end lost 2 bases, the J end lost 10 bases, and 9 bases lay between the germline ends. CDR3 sequence: CASSYNGVQYF. The CDR3 DNA reads TGTGCCAGCAGTTACAACGGGGTTCAGTACTTC.

Only a few counts were recorded for this clone. The rearrangement uses TRBV5-1 and TRBJ2-7, with unresolved D. The CDR3 has 17 amino acids. V was pared by 0 bases and J by 2 bases, with 18 bases between. The germline gives CDR1 SGHRS, CDR2 YFSETQ. Written as DNA, the CDR3 is TGCGCCAGCAGCTTGGCCGGCGTAGGCAGGCGAACCTACGAGCAGTACTTC. Amino acid sequence: CASSLAGVGRRTYEQYF.

The rearrangement links TRBV18 to TRBJ1-1; D is uncertain. The CDR3 loop spans 15 amino acids. The germline CDR1 and CDR2 sequences are KGHSH and LQKENI. Trimming cost V 2 bases and J 3 bases, with 13 bases left between them. The CDR3 DNA sequence: TGTGCCAGCTCACCATTGGCCTTGAGGGACACTGAAGCTTTCTTT. It is translated as CASSPLALRDTEAFF.

The chain links TRBV13 to TRBJ1-1, with 12 nucleotides matching TRBD1. The CDR3 is made up of 15 amino acids. Germline loops: CDR1 PRHDT, CDR2 FYEKMQ (reference sequence). J gave up 7 bases and V 2 bases, and 5 bases lay outside the gene matches. CDR3 nucleotides: TGTGCCAGCAGCTTAATGGGGACAGGGGGCGGTGAAGCTTTCTTT. It encodes CASSLMGTGGGEAFF.

CDR3 in amino acids: CASSQFRGTTEAFF. CDR3 coding DNA: TGTGCCAGCAGCCAGTTTCGGGGGACCACTGAAGCTTTCTTT. The chain carries TRBV14 and TRBJ1-1, with TRBD1 as a possible D gene (5 bases). Germline CDR1 and CDR2: SGHDN and FVKESK. The CDR3 loop spans 14 amino acids. V gave up 3 bases and J gave up 4 bases, with 12 bases separating them.

V gene TRBV6-1 combines with J gene TRBJ2-1; 10 bases line up with TRBD1. Germline CDR1 reads MNHNS; CDR2 reads SASEGT. J lost 5 bases, V lost 7 bases, and 8 bases had no gene match. There are 15 residues in the CDR3. In DNA, the CDR3 is TGTGCCAGCATGTTGGACAGGGGGATTCACAATGAGCAGTTCTTC. This codes for CASMLDRGIHNEQFF.